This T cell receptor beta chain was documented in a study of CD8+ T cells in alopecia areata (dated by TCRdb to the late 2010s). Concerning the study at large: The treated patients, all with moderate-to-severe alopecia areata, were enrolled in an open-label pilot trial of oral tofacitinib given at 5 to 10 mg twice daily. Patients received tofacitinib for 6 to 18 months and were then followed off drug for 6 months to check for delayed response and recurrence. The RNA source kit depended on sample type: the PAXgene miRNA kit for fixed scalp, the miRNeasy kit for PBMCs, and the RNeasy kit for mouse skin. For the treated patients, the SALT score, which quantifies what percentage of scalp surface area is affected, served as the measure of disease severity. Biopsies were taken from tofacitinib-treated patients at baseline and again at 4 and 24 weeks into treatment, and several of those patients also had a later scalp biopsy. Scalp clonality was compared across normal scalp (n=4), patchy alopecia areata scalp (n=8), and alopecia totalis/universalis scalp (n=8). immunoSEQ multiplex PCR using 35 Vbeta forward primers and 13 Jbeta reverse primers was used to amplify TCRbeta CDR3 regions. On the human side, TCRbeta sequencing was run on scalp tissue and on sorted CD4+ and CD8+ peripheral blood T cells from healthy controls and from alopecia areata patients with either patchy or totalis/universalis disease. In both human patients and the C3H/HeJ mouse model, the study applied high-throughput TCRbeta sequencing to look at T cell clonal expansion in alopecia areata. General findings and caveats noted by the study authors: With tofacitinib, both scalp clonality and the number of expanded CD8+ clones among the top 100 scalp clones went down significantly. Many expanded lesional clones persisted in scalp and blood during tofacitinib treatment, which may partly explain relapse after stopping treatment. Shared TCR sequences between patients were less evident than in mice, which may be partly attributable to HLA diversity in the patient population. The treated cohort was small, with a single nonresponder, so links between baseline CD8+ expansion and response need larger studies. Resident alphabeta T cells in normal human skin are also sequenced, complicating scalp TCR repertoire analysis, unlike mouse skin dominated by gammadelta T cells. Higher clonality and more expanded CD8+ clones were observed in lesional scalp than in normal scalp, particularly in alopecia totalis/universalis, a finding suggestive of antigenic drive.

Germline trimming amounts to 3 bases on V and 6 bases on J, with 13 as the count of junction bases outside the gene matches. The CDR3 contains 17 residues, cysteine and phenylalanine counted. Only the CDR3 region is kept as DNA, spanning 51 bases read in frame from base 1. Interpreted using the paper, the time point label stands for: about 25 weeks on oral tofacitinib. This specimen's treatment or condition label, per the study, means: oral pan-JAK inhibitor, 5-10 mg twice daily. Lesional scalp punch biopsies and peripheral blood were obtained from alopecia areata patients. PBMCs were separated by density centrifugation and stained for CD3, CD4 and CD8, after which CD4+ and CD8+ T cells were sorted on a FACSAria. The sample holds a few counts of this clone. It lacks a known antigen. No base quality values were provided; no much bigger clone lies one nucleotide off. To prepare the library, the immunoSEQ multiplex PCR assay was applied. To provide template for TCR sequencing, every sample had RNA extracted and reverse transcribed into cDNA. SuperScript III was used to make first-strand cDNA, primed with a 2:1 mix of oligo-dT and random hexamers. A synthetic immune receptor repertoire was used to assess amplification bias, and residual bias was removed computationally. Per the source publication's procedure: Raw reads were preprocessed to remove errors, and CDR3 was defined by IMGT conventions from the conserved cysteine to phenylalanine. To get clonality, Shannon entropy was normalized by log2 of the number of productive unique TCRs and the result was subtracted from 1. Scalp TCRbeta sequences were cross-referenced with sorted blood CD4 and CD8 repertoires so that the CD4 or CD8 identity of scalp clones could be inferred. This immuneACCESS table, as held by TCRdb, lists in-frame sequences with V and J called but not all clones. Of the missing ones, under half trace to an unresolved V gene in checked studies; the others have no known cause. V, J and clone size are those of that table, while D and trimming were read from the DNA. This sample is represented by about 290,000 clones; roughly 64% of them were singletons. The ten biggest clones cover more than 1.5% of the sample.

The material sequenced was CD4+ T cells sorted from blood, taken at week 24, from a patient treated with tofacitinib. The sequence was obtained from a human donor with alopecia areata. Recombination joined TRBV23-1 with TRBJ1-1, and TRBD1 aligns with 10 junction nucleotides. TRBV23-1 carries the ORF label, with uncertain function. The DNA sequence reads TGCGCCAGCAGTCATCGGGACAGGGGATGGCCTGGGGCTGAAGCTTTCTTT. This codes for CASSHRDRGWPGAEAFF.